The clone carrying this TCR beta chain was observed at least ten times. What it binds is not known. Time point indicated: persistent/refractory GD, antithyroid drugs over 5 years with positive TRAb. Extracted RNA from PBMCs served as the source of the TCR library. Those enrolled as patients came out of an endocrinology department in Xi'an, China. This entry comes from a study of regulatory T cells in long-lasting Graves disease. There are 14 residues in the CDR3. Deletions cut 3 bases from V and 1 base from J, with 9 bases between. Overall study results and limits: There were preferences for TRBV28, TRBJ1-2 and TRBJ2-5 in persistent disease. Accuracy might have suffered from few samples.

Arm-PCR of CDR3 regions with iRepertoire HTBI primers generated TCR beta libraries. TCRdb re-derived calls from the multiplex PCR reads in MiXCR, one entry per CDR3 protein. The table lists approximately 380,000 distinct CDR3 sequences, roughly 20% of them singletons, with around 20% in the top ten. The chain recombines TRBV12-3 or TRBV12-4 with TRBJ1-1; D perhaps matches TRBD1 (5 bases). The sequencing used peripheral blood mononuclear cells (PBMCs), collected when the disease was refractory, from a patient treated with antithyroid drugs. This receptor was obtained from a female donor with Graves disease. The CDR3 is CASSLMGTNTEAFF. CDR3 DNA: TGTGCCAGCAGTTTGATGGGGACGAACACTGAAGCTTTCTTT.